This TCR beta chain was found in a study of blood T cell repertoires in COVID-19. Study background: Both acute and convalescent COVID-19 samples were obtained from the United States, Italy and Spain. PBMCs, B-cell-depleted T cells, or T cells provided the cDNA or gDNA that made up the material.

The V and J ends lost 0 bases and 4 bases, in that order; junction bases with no gene match: 3. This CDR3 contains 15 residues. Germline CDR1 reads SGDLS; CDR2 reads YYNGEE. Repertoires were generated with immunoSEQ multiplex PCR, while TCRdb's copy carries only in-frame clones and drops some. The repertoire consists of approximately 120,000 clones, with about 88% occurring once and the leading ten covering about 1.2%. The receptor comes from a woman older than 75 with acute or convalescent COVID-19. What was sequenced was peripheral blood. The rearrangement joins TRBV9 to TRBJ2-2, with 7 bases identical to TRBD1. The CDR3 nucleotides are TGTGCCAGCAGCGTAGGAGGGGGCGGCACCGGGGAGCTGTTTTTT. This gives the protein CASSVGGGGTGELFF.